This TCR beta chain was sequenced during a study of control samples from healthy donors and cancer patients. The assay was immunoSEQ multiplex PCR, and TCRdb's table has in-frame clones only and misses some. The sample lists about 150,000 clones; 94% were seen once. Sequencing was done on a sample of blood. The receptor's source is a woman aged 18 to 35 in good health.

CDR3 region: CASSLVTSGVWNEQFF. The CDR3, as DNA: TGTGCCAGCAGCTTAGTGACTAGCGGGGTATGGAATGAGCAGTTCTTC. The chain uses TRBV11-3 and TRBJ2-1; TRBD2 aligns across 11 bases. The length of the CDR3 is 16 residues. Germline V lookup: CDR1 SGHNT, CDR2 YENEEA. Trimming cost V 1 base and J 7 bases; bases outside gene matches: 6.